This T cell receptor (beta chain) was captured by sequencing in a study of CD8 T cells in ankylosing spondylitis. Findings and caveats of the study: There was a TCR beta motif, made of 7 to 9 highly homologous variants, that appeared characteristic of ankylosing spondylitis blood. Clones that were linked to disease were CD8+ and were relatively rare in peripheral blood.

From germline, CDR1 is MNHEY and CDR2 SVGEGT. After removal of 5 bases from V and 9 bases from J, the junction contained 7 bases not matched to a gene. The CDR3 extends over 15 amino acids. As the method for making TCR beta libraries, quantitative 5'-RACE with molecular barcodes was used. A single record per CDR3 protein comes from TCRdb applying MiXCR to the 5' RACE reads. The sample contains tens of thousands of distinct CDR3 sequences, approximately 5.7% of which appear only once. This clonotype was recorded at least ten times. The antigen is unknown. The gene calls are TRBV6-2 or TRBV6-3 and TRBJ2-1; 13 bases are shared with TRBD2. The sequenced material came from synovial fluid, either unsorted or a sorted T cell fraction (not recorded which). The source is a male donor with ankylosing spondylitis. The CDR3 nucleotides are TGTGCCAGCAGTAGGCCGGGACTAGCGGGGTTTGAGCAGTTCTTC. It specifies CASSRPGLAGFEQFF.